The entry below gives a single T cell receptor (beta chain) sequence along with its context. Molecular-barcoded quantitative 5'-RACE produced these TCR beta libraries. MiXCR was run by TCRdb on the 5' RACE reads, yielding one entry per CDR3 protein. The table has 250,000 to 300,000 distinct CDR3 sequences, approximately 20% seen once. This record comes from a study of CD8 T cells in ankylosing spondylitis. This clonotype was obtained from a male donor with ankylosing spondylitis or in good health (not recorded which). The sequenced material came from blood, either unsorted or a sorted T cell fraction (not recorded which).

The CDR3 DNA is TGTGCCAGCAGCGTCGTACTAGCGGGAGGTAATGAGCAGTTCTTC. Amino acid sequence: CASSVVLAGGNEQFF. J is TRBJ2-1 and V is TRBV3-1; TRBD2 agrees at 12 bases. CDR3 length: 15 residues. Per germline, CDR1 LGHDT and CDR2 YNNKEL (reference sequence). Trimming cost V 5 bases and J 7 bases; bases outside gene matches: 6.